One sample yielded the 3 T cell receptor beta chains listed below, sequenced in a study of T-cell reconstitution after alpha-beta-depleted transplantation in children. The library targeted TCRbeta and was prepared with unique molecular identifiers. Via MiXCR, TCRdb re-called the PCR reads, giving one row per CDR3 protein. The table has 600,000 to 800,000 distinct CDR3 sequences, around 12% seen once. The material sequenced was PBMCs, taken before TCRalphabeta/CD19-depleted stem cell transplant. The receptors were gathered from a girl aged 2 to 9 with congenital amegakaryocytic thrombocytopenia, due to receive a stem cell transplant.

This clonotype was detected many times. This rearrangement joins TRBV10-3 to TRBJ2-7, with 7 positions matching TRBD2. Germline V gene data show CDR1 as ENHRY and CDR2 as SYGVKD. V lost 9 bases, J lost 3 bases, and 5 bases stayed unmatched. The length of the CDR3 is 12 residues. The CDR3 DNA reads as TGTGCCATTGGCCTAGCGGTCTACGAGCAGTACTTC. Amino acid sequence: CAIGLAVYEQYF.

As to this clonotype: Since a much larger clone is just one base distant, this may be a read error. The gene calls are TRBV20-1 and TRBJ2-1, with D perhaps matching TRBD2 (6 bases). The V end lost 0 bases, the J end lost 5 bases, and 23 bases lay between the germline ends. CDR3 length: 18 amino acids. CDR1 is DFQATT and CDR2 is SNEGSKA in the germline V gene (reference sequence). The CDR3 loop is CSARDEESTGSKNNEQFF. The CDR3 DNA reads TGCAGTGCTAGAGATGAGGAGTCTACCGGGAGTAAAAACAATGAGCAGTTCTTC.

This clonotype was seen ten or more times. V usage is TRBV10-3 and J usage is TRBJ2-3; 7 positions match TRBD2. This CDR3 region has 14 residues. Germline V gene lookup returns CDR1 ENHRY and CDR2 SYGVKD. The junction had 2 bases not matched to a gene; V was cut back by 3 bases and J by 2 bases. Written as DNA, the CDR3 is TGTGCCATCAGTGATCTAGCGGACACAGATACGCAGTATTTT. Protein product: CAISDLADTDTQYF.